Below are 28 T cell receptor beta chains sequenced from a single sample in a study of cytomegalovirus exposure and HLA in healthy donors. The study ran its PCR with 60 Vbeta and 13 Jbeta primers. The protocol was immunoSEQ multiplex PCR, while the TCRdb copy is restricted to in-frame clones and leaves out a portion. The data contain 200,000 to 300,000 clones, approximately 78% of them singletons. Sequencing was performed on PBMCs. All receptors derive from a boy younger than 18 in good health and CMV-seronegative.

This clone was counted a few times. The V and J genes are TRBV19 and TRBJ2-5; maybe TRBD2 (7 bases). The CDR3 consists of 14 residues. Trimming cost V 8 bases and J 1 base, with 14 bases left between them. CDR1 and CDR2 (germline): LNHDA, SQIVND (reference sequence). The CDR3 reads CASGGGRVQETQYF. CDR3 sequence (DNA): TGTGCCAGTGGGGGGGGCCGGGTCCAAGAGACCCAGTACTTC.

The chain recombines TRBV5-1 with TRBJ2-2; 7 nucleotides agree with TRBD2. The CDR3 runs 16 residues. The germline CDR1 and CDR2 sequences are SGHRS and YFSETQ. V shed 0 bases and J 4 bases; nucleotides not matched to a gene: 6. CDR3 loop: CASSLELAVSTGELFF. In DNA, the CDR3 is TGCGCCAGCAGCTTGGAGCTAGCGGTGAGCACCGGGGAGCTGTTTTTT.

This chain links TRBV30 with TRBJ1-4; the D gene is possibly TRBD1 (5 bases). Trimming shortened V by 4 bases and J by 6 bases, and 9 bases separated the two germline ends. The CDR3 loop spans 12 amino acids. Germline lookup yields CDR1 GTSNPN and CDR2 SVGIG (reference sequence). The CDR3 DNA sequence: TGTGCCTGGACCCGGGGGGATGAAAAACTGTTTTTT. This sequence encodes CAWTRGDEKLFF.

The gene calls are TRBV5-5 and TRBJ1-1; 7 nucleotides match TRBD1. The CDR3 consists of 14 residues. Germline-derived CDR1 and CDR2 are SGHKS and YYEKEE (reference sequence). After removal of 2 bases from V and 6 bases from J, the junction contained 7 bases not matched to a gene. The CDR3: CASSLTGAGAEAFF. The CDR3 DNA is TGTGCCAGCAGCTTAACAGGGGCCGGGGCTGAAGCTTTCTTT.

The chain links TRBV12-5 to TRBJ1-1; 8 nucleotides line up with TRBD1. V lost 2 bases and J lost 5; bases outside the gene matches: 4. The CDR3 covers 14 residues. The germline gives CDR1 LGHNT, CDR2 FRNRAP. The CDR3 DNA sequence: TGTGCTAGTGGTTTGAACGACAGGGGTACTGAAGCTTTCTTT. This gives the protein CASGLNDRGTEAFF.

This clone was observed once. The chain joins TRBV2 to TRBJ1-4; 9 nucleotides match TRBD1. Germline V gives CDR1 SNHLY, CDR2 FYNNEI. The length of the CDR3 is 13 residues. Trimming took 6 bases from V and 7 from J; bases not matched to a gene: 3. For the CDR3, the DNA is TGTGCCAGCAGACGGACAGGGGTTGAAAAACTGTTTTTT. Translated: CASRRTGVEKLFF.

The V and J genes are TRBV4-1 and TRBJ1-2; 8 nucleotides agree with TRBD1. With V trimmed by 4 bases and J by 1 base, 11 bases remained unmatched. The CDR3 is 17 amino acids. The V gene's germline CDR1 is MGHRA and CDR2 YSYEKL. The CDR3, as DNA: TGCGCCAGCAGCCGGGGGGCCTCGACAGGGGTTAACTATGGCTACACCTTC. This translates into CASSRGASTGVNYGYTF.

The chain employs TRBV5-1 and TRBJ2-5; TRBD2 agrees at 7 bases. Germline CDR1 SGHRS, CDR2 YFSETQ. The trim removed 4 bases at V and 10 bases at J, leaving 10 bases unmatched. CDR3 length: 13 residues. CDR3 nucleotides: TGCGCCAGCAGCCTCCGGGACTACGATGGCCAGTACTTC. As protein: CASSLRDYDGQYF.

The V and J genes are TRBV7-2 and TRBJ1-3; D possibly corresponds to TRBD1 (5 bases). V lost 5 bases and J 0 bases, leaving 14 bases between the germline ends. The germline gives CDR1 SGHTA, CDR2 FQGNSA. This CDR3 has 16 amino acids. In nucleotides, the CDR3 is TGTGCCAGCAGCCCGGGTTGGGGACTCTCTGGAAACACCATATATTTT. Translation: CASSPGWGLSGNTIYF.

The chain uses TRBV19 and TRBJ1-2; the match to TRBD1 covers 7 bases. The CDR3 length is 14 residues. V dropped 5 bases and J dropped 4; count of bases not matched to a gene: 7. Germline V gives CDR1 LNHDA, CDR2 SQIVND (reference sequence). As DNA, the CDR3 is TGTGCCAGTAGTCCAGGGGGTCCGGGCTATGGCTACACCTTC. It yields the protein CASSPGGPGYGYTF.

This rearrangement joins TRBV4-1 to TRBJ1-2; TRBD1 aligns across 7 bases. Germline values: CDR1 MGHRA, CDR2 YSYEKL. V lost 1 base to trimming and J lost 8 bases; unmatched junction nucleotides: 7. The CDR3 has 14 residues. CDR3 in amino acids: CASSQVGQARGYTF. CDR3 coding DNA: TGCGCCAGCAGCCAAGTTGGACAGGCCCGGGGCTACACCTTC.

V gene TRBV2 combines with J gene TRBJ2-7, with 16 positions matching TRBD2. The junction had 6 bases not matched to a gene; V was cut back by 6 bases and J by 7 bases. Germline CDR1 SNHLY, CDR2 FYNNEI. The CDR3 sequence is 15 residues long. The CDR3 sequence is CASRRGLAGGREQYF. In DNA form, the CDR3 reads TGTGCCAGCAGAAGGGGACTAGCGGGGGGGCGTGAGCAGTACTTC.

The chain joins TRBV9 to TRBJ2-1, with TRBD2 matching over 11 bases. This CDR3 comprises 15 residues. The ends lost 2 bases at V and 4 bases at J; junction bases unmatched: 2. Germline CDR1 SGDLS, CDR2 YYNGEE. CDR3 nucleotide sequence: TGTGCCAGCAGCGTTATAGCGGGAGGGTACAATGAGCAGTTCTTC. Translated: CASSVIAGGYNEQFF.

This sequence joins TRBV7-4 and TRBJ1-4; D unclear. This CDR3 region has 11 residues. V was cut by 5 bases and J by 8 bases, with 6 bases left in between. Looked up from germline, CDR1 is SGHVT and CDR2 is SQSDAQ. The CDR3 nucleotides are TGTGCCAGCAGCCCAGGCGAAAAACTGTTTTTT. Amino acid sequence: CASSPGEKLFF.

The table lists this clone with a count of one. The J gene is TRBJ2-1, the V gene TRBV7-3; D call uncertain. V dropped 5 bases and J dropped 7 bases, with 18 bases sitting between them. Looked up from germline, CDR1 is SGHTA and CDR2 is FQGTGA. This CDR3 is built from 15 residues. The CDR3 DNA is TGTGCCAGCAGCATTCAGGTTGGCGTTGAGAATGAGCAGTTCTTC. This codes for CASSIQVGVENEQFF. Using reference TRBV7-3 and TRBJ2-1 for the parts outside the CDR3, the full variable domain is GAGVSQTPSNKVTEKGKYVELRCDPISGHTALYWYRQSLGQGPEFLIYFQGTGAADDSGLPNDRFFAVRPEGSVSTLKIQRTERGDSAVYLCASSIQVGVENEQFFGPGTRLTVL.

This rearrangement joins TRBV7-2 to TRBJ1-6; D may be TRBD1 (6 bases). The germline CDR1 and CDR2 sequences are SGHTA and FQGNSA. This CDR3 spans 16 amino acids. The V gene lost 1 base and the J gene lost 7 bases, with 14 bases spanning the gap. In nucleotides, the CDR3 is TGTGCCAGCAGCTTAGACACAGGGAGAGCAAATTCACCCCTCCACTTT. It yields the protein CASSLDTGRANSPLHF.

CDR3 coding DNA: TGTGCCAGCAGCCCCCGGGGGGCGCTGACCGGGGAGCTGTTTTTT. It encodes CASSPRGALTGELFF. V and J are TRBV14 and TRBJ2-2, with D tentatively TRBD2 (7 bases). Germline V CDR1 and CDR2: SGHDN, FVKESK. Trimming cost V 4 bases and J 5 bases, with 14 bases left between them. The CDR3 length is 15 residues.

With regard to this clone: The same CDR3 also results from other DNA sequences found in this sample. V usage is TRBV5-1 and J usage is TRBJ2-2; D is perhaps TRBD1 (5 bases). This CDR3 spans 15 amino acids. V was trimmed by 0 bases and J by 2 bases, leaving 8 bases between them. The germline gives CDR1 SGHRS, CDR2 YFSETQ. The CDR3 sequence: CASSLVQGNTGELFF. The CDR3 nucleotides are TGCGCCAGCAGCTTGGTCCAGGGTAACACCGGGGAGCTGTTTTTT.

With regard to this clone: As the CDR3 is not closed by the conserved phenylalanine or tryptophan, this likely results from a read error. V is TRBV4-1 and J is TRBJ1-3; D gene ambiguous. This CDR3 has 14 residues. The V end lost 4 bases, the J end lost 2 bases, and 9 bases lay between the germline ends. CDR1 is MGHRA and CDR2 is YSYEKL in the germline V gene. The CDR3 nucleotides read TGCGCCAGCAGCCCCCTGGGAGCTGGAAACACCATATATTCT. It yields the protein CASSPLGAGNTIYS.

V is TRBV19 and J is TRBJ2-1; D is unclear. CDR3 length: 12 residues. The V gene lost 3 bases and the J gene lost 4 bases, with 4 bases spanning the gap. Germline V gene sequence: CDR1 LNHDA, CDR2 SQIVND (reference sequence). The CDR3 is CASSIRYNEQFF. In DNA form, the CDR3 reads TGTGCCAGTAGTATCCGGTACAATGAGCAGTTCTTC. Using reference TRBV19 and TRBJ2-1 for the parts outside the CDR3, the full variable domain is DGGITQSPKYLFRKEGQNVTLSCEQNLNHDAMYWYRQDPGQGLRLIYYSQIVNDFQKGDIAEGYSVSREKKESFPLTVTSAQKNPTAFYLCASSIRYNEQFFGPGTRLTVL.

The chain carries TRBV11-2 and TRBJ1-1; D unresolved. Trimming left V 5 bases short and J 13 bases short, with 17 bases between. Germline values: CDR1 SGHAT, CDR2 FQNNGV. This CDR3 has 12 residues. The CDR3 loop reads CASSRDGCDGFF. In DNA form, the CDR3 reads TGTGCCAGCAGCCGAGACGGGTGTGACGGTTTCTTT.

This clone was seen just once. The rearrangement uses TRBV6-5 and TRBJ2-3; TRBD2 is a possible D gene (5 bases). V shed 2 bases and J shed 8 bases, with 17 bases lying between them. Per the germline V gene, CDR1 is MNHEY and CDR2 is SVGAGI. The CDR3 is 15 amino acids. The CDR3 DNA is TGTGCCAGCAGTTACAAGGGAGCAGGTGGAGGTACGCAGTATTTT. This sequence encodes CASSYKGAGGGTQYF.

The chain recombines TRBV5-1 with TRBJ2-5; TRBD2 might be the D (6 bases). Trimming took off 1 base at V and 5 bases at J, with 18 bases between the two ends. Germline CDR1 and CDR2: SGHRS and YFSETQ. The CDR3 is 16 residues long. The CDR3 protein is CASSLLVQGGIETQYF. As DNA, the CDR3 is TGCGCCAGCAGCTTGTTGGTTCAGGGCGGGATCGAGACCCAGTACTTC.

This clone was found once. The chain combines TRBV6-5 with TRBJ2-7; TRBD1 matches 9 bases. This CDR3 comprises 14 residues. CDR1 and CDR2 (germline): MNHEY, SVGAGI. Trimming removed 8 bases from V and 2 bases from J; junction bases left unmatched: 7. CDR3 coding DNA: TGTGCCAGCGGATGGGACAGGGCCACCTACGAGCAGTACTTC. Amino acid sequence: CASGWDRATYEQYF.

The genes are TRBV4-1 and TRBJ2-5; 16 bases map to TRBD2. This CDR3 has 20 residues. V shed 4 bases and J 5 bases; nucleotides not matched to a gene: 16. Germline V gives CDR1 MGHRA, CDR2 YSYEKL. CDR3 sequence: CASSRERGTSGGAPMETQYF. The CDR3 bases are TGCGCCAGCAGCCGAGAAAGGGGGACTAGCGGGGGGGCCCCGATGGAGACCCAGTACTTC.

The sample holds one count of this clone. The chain carries TRBV11-1 and TRBJ2-1; 8 nucleotides line up with TRBD2. The germline V gene has CDR1 SGHAT and CDR2 FQDESV (reference sequence). J gave up 3 bases and V 5 bases, and 9 bases lay outside the gene matches. CDR3 length: 16 amino acids. In nucleotides, the CDR3 is TGTGCCAGCAGCACTAGGACGGGGGGGGACTACAATGAGCAGTTCTTC. Protein sequence: CASSTRTGGDYNEQFF.

The chain couples TRBV5-4 to TRBJ2-5, with D hard to call. The length of the CDR3 is 12 residues. V was cut by 2 bases and J by 2 bases, with 4 bases left in between. Germline V lookup: CDR1 SGHNT, CDR2 YYREEE (reference sequence). In nucleotides, the CDR3 is TGTGCCAGCAGCTTCCCACAAGAGACCCAGTACTTC. Translated: CASSFPQETQYF.

This clone was found a few times. V usage is TRBV7-9 and J usage is TRBJ1-1, with unresolved D. In germline, CDR1 is SEHNR, CDR2 FQNEAQ (reference sequence). V was shortened by 1 base and J by 1 base, with 10 bases between the two germline ends. The CDR3 is made up of 15 amino acids. In DNA, the CDR3 is TGTGCCAGCAGCTTAGGCGGCCTACCGAACACTGAAGCTTTCTTT. The encoded protein is CASSLGGLPNTEAFF.